This is a list of T cell receptor beta chains from one sample in a study of T-cell reconstitution after alpha-beta-depleted transplantation in children. TCRdb reprocessed the PCR reads with MiXCR, giving one entry per CDR3 protein. The table lists hundreds of thousands of distinct CDR3 sequences, 16% of them singletons. The material sequenced was PBMCs from the stem cell graft donor, taken from the stem cell graft. Source of these receptors: a human donor who donated a stem cell graft to a child with acute myeloid leukemia. Both conserved end residues are part of each CDR3. The D gene is left open where the match is weak. Not all rows give a size; the values are once, few, many and, for expanded clones, a class.

-,-,TRBV6-1,TRBJ2-5,TGTGCCAGCAGTGATAACCCGAGCAGGGAAGAGACCCAGTACTTC,CASSDNPSREETQYF
TRBD2,few,TRBV6-5,TRBJ2-1,TGTGCCAGCAGTTACTCTGGACTAGTCTACAATGAGCAGTTCTTC,CASSYSGLVYNEQFF
-,many,TRBV25-1,TRBJ1-2,TGTGCCAGCAGTGAATACGCAGGAGAGAATTATGGCTACACCTTC,CASSEYAGENYGYTF
TRBD1,many,TRBV20-1,TRBJ1-1,TGCAGTGCTAGAAGGAGGGGGCATAGAAACACTGAAGCTTTCTTT,CSARRRGHRNTEAFF
-,many,TRBV20-1,TRBJ1-1,TGCAGTGCTTGGGACTTTACTGAAGCTTTCTTT,CSAWDFTEAFF
TRBD2,-,TRBV20-1,TRBJ2-1,TGCAGTGCTAGACGTCTAGCGGGTTACAATGAGCAGTTCTTC,CSARRLAGYNEQFF
-,few,TRBV28,TRBJ2-3,TGTGCCAGGATCTACGTTTCGGGATCGGATACGCAGTATTTT,CARIYVSGSDTQYF
TRBD2,many,TRBV20-1,TRBJ2-5,TGCAGTGCTAGAGATAGGGAGCGGGGGGACCAAGAGACCCAGTACTTC,CSARDRERGDQETQYF
TRBD2,-,TRBV18,TRBJ2-5,TGTGCCAGCTCACCGACTAGCGGGGGGGCCAGACAAGAGACCCAGTACTTC,CASSPTSGGARQETQYF
-,many,TRBV7-6,TRBJ2-5,TGTGCCAGCAGCACCCAGGGGGGCGGACAAGAGACCCAGTACTTC,CASSTQGGGQETQYF
TRBD2,few,TRBV7-6,TRBJ2-7,TGTGCCAGCACGCGGGGGGGGTCCGACGAGCAGTACTTC,CASTRGGSDEQYF
-,-,TRBV9,TRBJ1-1,TGTGCCAGCAGCGTGTCAGGGGTCACCAACACTGAAGCTTTCTTT,CASSVSGVTNTEAFF
-,-,TRBV27,TRBJ2-1,TGTGCCAGCAAGGGGAGGGGGGACGGCAGCTACAATGAGCAGTTCTTC,CASKGRGDGSYNEQFF
TRBD1,few,TRBV5-1,TRBJ1-2,TGCGCCAGCACGTATACAGGGGCTAGCTATGGCTACACCTTC,CASTYTGASYGYTF
-,-,TRBV30,TRBJ1-2,TGTGCCTGGAGTACGGGAAGAACTTATGGCTACACCTTC,CAWSTGRTYGYTF
TRBD1,few,TRBV15,TRBJ1-4,TGTGCCACCATCCGTCCGGGACAGGGCGGAAAACTGTTTTTT,CATIRPGQGGKLFF
TRBD1,few,TRBV20-1,TRBJ1-5,TGCAGTCCTTACAGGGGTCTATATAGCAATCAGCCCCAGCATTTT,CSPYRGLYSNQPQHF
-,many,TRBV20-1,TRBJ1-5,TGCAGTGCTAGAGATCGAGACAGGAGGAGCAATCAGCCCCAGCATTTT,CSARDRDRRSNQPQHF
-,few,TRBV28,TRBJ2-3,TGTGCCAGCAGTGCCCGACCGGCCCGGACACAGAATACGCAGTATTTT,CASSARPARTQNTQYF
TRBD1,many,TRBV5-5,TRBJ1-2,TGTGCCAGCAGCTCCGGGACAGGGACCGGCTACACCTTC,CASSSGTGTGYTF
TRBD1,many,TRBV10-3,TRBJ2-7,TGTGCCACTCTAACAGGGGGCTCCGAGCAGTACTTC,CATLTGGSEQYF
-,few,TRBV12-3/TRBV12-4,TRBJ2-5,TGTGCCAGCAGTTTAATAGTGGGGGCGATAAAAGAGACCCAGTACTTC,CASSLIVGAIKETQYF
-,-,TRBV29-1,TRBJ2-4,TGCAGCGTTGCCGCACCCAGGGCAGGTAACATTCAGTACTTC,CSVAAPRAGNIQYF
-,many,TRBV6-5,TRBJ2-5,TGTGCCAGCATCCAAGCCGGACAAGAGACCCAGTACTTC,CASIQAGQETQYF
-,many,TRBV29-1,TRBJ2-3,TGCAGCGTTGGAAGGACAGATACGCAGTATTTT,CSVGRTDTQYF
TRBD1,-,TRBV29-1,TRBJ2-6,TGCAGCGTCGGGACAGGGGGTTTCTCTGGGGCCAACGTCCTGACTTTC,CSVGTGGFSGANVLTF
TRBD1,many,TRBV12-3/TRBV12-4,TRBJ2-5,TGTGCCAGCAGTTTAACCACAGGGGGAGGCGAGACCCAGTACTTC,CASSLTTGGGETQYF
-,many,TRBV20-1,TRBJ2-1,TGCAGTGCTTCCGGGACCTACGATGAGCAGTTCTTC,CSASGTYDEQFF
TRBD1,few,TRBV28,TRBJ1-5,TGTGCCAGCACCCCGACCGGGACAGGGAATCAGCCCCAGCATTTT,CASTPTGTGNQPQHF
-,many,TRBV7-2,TRBJ2-5,TGTGCCAGCACCTTCCCAGGCGCCCAGACCCAGTACTTC,CASTFPGAQTQYF
TRBD1,-,TRBV20-1,TRBJ1-5,TGCAGTGCTACCCAGGGGGTAAGGAGCAATCAGCCCCAGCATTTT,CSATQGVRSNQPQHF
TRBD2,many,TRBV20-1,TRBJ2-5,TGCAGTGCCATAGGGCGGGGGGGCGAAGAGACCCAGTACTTC,CSAIGRGGEETQYF
-,many,TRBV20-1,TRBJ1-1,TGCAGTGCTAGAGATGGAGGTTCGAACACTGAAGCTTTCTTT,CSARDGGSNTEAFF
-,-,TRBV20-1,TRBJ1-3,TGCAGTGCTAGTCCGGGGTTACTTGGAAACACCATATATTTT,CSASPGLLGNTIYF
TRBD2,many,TRBV29-1,TRBJ2-7,TGCAGCGCCGCGCGGTCGGGGACTAGCGGGTACGAGCAGTACTTC,CSAARSGTSGYEQYF
-,few,TRBV13,TRBJ2-7,TGTGCCAGCAGCTTAAGGCAGGCACGAGGTTTATACGAGCAGTACTTC,CASSLRQARGLYEQYF
-,-,TRBV5-6,TRBJ1-1,TGTGCCAGCAGACCCTCTGGGGGCCCTGAAGCTTTCTTT,CASRPSGGPEAFF
TRBD1,-,TRBV2,TRBJ1-5,TGTGCCAGCACCTCAGACAGGGGTGGCAATCAGCCCCAGCATTTT,CASTSDRGGNQPQHF
-,few,TRBV20-1,TRBJ2-1,TGCAGTGCTCCTACGAGACAGGTATCTCATCTCACCAATGAGCAGTTCTTC,CSAPTRQVSHLTNEQFF
-,few,TRBV7-6,TRBJ2-2,TGTGCCATCCTTCGGGGGGCGCAAGGCGGGGAGCTGTTTTTT,CAILRGAQGGELFF
-,many,TRBV12-3/TRBV12-4,TRBJ1-2,TGTGCCAGCAGTTTAGGGCAGGTGGATGGCTACACCTTC,CASSLGQVDGYTF
-,many,TRBV20-1,TRBJ1-4,TGCAGTGCCCGGCGGAGCAATAATGAAAAACTGTTTTTT,CSARRSNNEKLFF
TRBD2,many,TRBV5-5,TRBJ2-1,TGTGCCAGCAGCTCGGGACTAGCGGGGGGCCATGAGCAGTTCTTC,CASSSGLAGGHEQFF
TRBD1,-,TRBV6-5,TRBJ1-2,TGTGCCAGCAGTTACAAACCGGGACAGGGATATGGCTACACCTTC,CASSYKPGQGYGYTF
TRBD1,many,TRBV20-1,TRBJ1-1,TGTAGGGGACAGGGAGGCACTGAAGCTTTCTTT,CRGQGGTEAFF
-,many,TRBV12-3/TRBV12-4,TRBJ1-1,TGTGCCAGCAGTTTAGCAAGAGCCGGTAACACTGAAGCTTTCTTT,CASSLARAGNTEAFF
TRBD1,many,TRBV29-1,TRBJ2-1,TGCAGCGTTGTCATCGGACAGGGGGCCTTTACTGAGCAGTTCTTC,CSVVIGQGAFTEQFF
TRBD1,-,TRBV7-2,TRBJ2-5,TGTGCCAGCAGCACAGGGACAGTCGAGACCCAGTACTTC,CASSTGTVETQYF
-,many,TRBV20-1,TRBJ2-3,TGCAGTGCCGGAGGGGGGCAGGCATTACAGGGAGATACGCAGTATTTT,CSAGGGQALQGDTQYF
-,-,TRBV20-1,TRBJ1-6,TGCAGTGCTAGAGATCAGCGGGGAACGCGGAATTCACCCCTCCACTTT,CSARDQRGTRNSPLHF
-,many,TRBV7-2,TRBJ2-3,TGTGCCAGCAGCTTAGTAGGGGTCGGGGGACACACAGATACGCAGTATTTT,CASSLVGVGGHTDTQYF
-,few,TRBV4-2,TRBJ2-2,TGTGCCAGCAGCCAAGCCGTAGGGGACTTAAGCGCCTACACCGTAGAGCTGTTTTTT,CASSQAVGDLSAYTVELFF
TRBD1,few,TRBV20-1,TRBJ1-5,TGCAGTGCCCCGGACAGGGGGTTTAGCAATCAGCCCCAGCATTTT,CSAPDRGFSNQPQHF
-,once,TRBV12-3/TRBV12-4,TRBJ1-3,TGTGCCAGCAGTTTTTCCGGGAGCTCTGGAAACACCATATATTTT,CASSFSGSSGNTIYF
-,few,TRBV14,TRBJ2-3,TGTGCCAGCAGCCAAGGCGACAGGCACACAGATACGCAGTATTTT,CASSQGDRHTDTQYF
TRBD2,-,TRBV12-3/TRBV12-4,TRBJ2-7,TGTGCCAGCAGTTTAGCAAAGCGGGGGGCTTCCTACGAGCAGTACTTC,CASSLAKRGASYEQYF
-,few,TRBV4-1,TRBJ1-1,TGCGCCAGCAGCCAAGATACAGGGACTGAAGCTTTCTTT,CASSQDTGTEAFF
TRBD1,few,TRBV12-3/TRBV12-4,TRBJ2-2,TGTGCCAGCAGTTTTAGGGGGCCGGCCGGGGAGCTGTTTTTT,CASSFRGPAGELFF
TRBD2,-,TRBV18,TRBJ2-1,TGTGCCAGCTCACCACCGCGACTAGCGTACAATGAGCAGTTCTTC,CASSPPRLAYNEQFF
-,few,TRBV15,TRBJ1-5,TGTGCCACCAGCAGAGATCGGGGGGTCGGGCAGCCCCAGCATTTT,CATSRDRGVGQPQHF